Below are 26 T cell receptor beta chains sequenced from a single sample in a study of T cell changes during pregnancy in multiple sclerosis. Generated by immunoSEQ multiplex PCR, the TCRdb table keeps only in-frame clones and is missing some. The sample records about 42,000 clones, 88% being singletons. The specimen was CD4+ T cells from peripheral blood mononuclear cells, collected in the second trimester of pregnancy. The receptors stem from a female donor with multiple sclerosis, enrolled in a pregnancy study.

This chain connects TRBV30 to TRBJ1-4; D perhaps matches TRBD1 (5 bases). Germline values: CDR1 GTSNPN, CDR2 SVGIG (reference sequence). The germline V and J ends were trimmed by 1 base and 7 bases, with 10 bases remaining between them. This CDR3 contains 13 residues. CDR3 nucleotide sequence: TGTGCCTGGAGTGCTCCCAGGGTTGAAAAACTGTTTTTT. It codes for CAWSAPRVEKLFF.

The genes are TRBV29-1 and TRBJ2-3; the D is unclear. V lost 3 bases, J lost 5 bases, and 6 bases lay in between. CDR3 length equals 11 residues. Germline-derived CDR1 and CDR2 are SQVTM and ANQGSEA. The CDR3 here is CSVDMRDTQYF. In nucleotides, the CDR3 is TGCAGCGTTGATATGAGAGATACGCAGTATTTT.

CDR3 sequence: CASSTPMRRQGESVQYF. The CDR3 nucleotides read TGTGCCAGCAGTACCCCCATGCGAAGACAGGGAGAGAGCGTTCAGTACTTC. The chain couples TRBV2 to TRBJ2-4, with 7 positions matching TRBD1. V dropped 5 bases and J dropped 11; count of bases not matched to a gene: 21. Germline values: CDR1 SNHLY, CDR2 FYNNEI. The CDR3 contains 17 residues.

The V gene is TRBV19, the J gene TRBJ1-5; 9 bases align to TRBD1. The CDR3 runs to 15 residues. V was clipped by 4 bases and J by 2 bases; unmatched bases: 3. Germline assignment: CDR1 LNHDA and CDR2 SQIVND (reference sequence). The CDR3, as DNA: TGTGCCAGTAGTAGGGGACAGGGTGGCAATCAGCCCCAGCATTTT. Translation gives CASSRGQGGNQPQHF. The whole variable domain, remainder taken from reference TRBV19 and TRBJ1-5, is DGGITQSPKYLFRKEGQNVTLSCEQNLNHDAMYWYRQDPGQGLRLIYYSQIVNDFQKGDIAEGYSVSREKKESFPLTVTSAQKNPTAFYLCASSRGQGGNQPQHFGDGTRLSIL.

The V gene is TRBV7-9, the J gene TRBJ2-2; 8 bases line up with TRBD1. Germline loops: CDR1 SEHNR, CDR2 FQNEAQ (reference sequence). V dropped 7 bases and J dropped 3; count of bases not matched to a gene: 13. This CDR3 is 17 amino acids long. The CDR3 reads CASIWQGALGYTGELFF. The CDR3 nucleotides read TGTGCCAGCATCTGGCAGGGGGCTCTTGGGTACACCGGGGAGCTGTTTTTT.

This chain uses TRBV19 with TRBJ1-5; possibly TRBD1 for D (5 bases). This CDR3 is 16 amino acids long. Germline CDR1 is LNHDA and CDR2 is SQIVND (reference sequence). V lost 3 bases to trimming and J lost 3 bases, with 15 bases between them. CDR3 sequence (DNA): TGTGCCAGTAGTATGGGGGAGGGGTTGGTCAATCAGCCCCAGCATTTT. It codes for CASSMGEGLVNQPQHF.

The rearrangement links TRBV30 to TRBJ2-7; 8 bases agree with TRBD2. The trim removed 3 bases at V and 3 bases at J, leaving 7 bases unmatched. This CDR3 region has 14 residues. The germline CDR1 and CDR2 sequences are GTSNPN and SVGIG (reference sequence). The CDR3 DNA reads TGTGCCTGGAGGGGCGGGGGGCGCATCTACGAGCAGTACTTC. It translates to CAWRGGGRIYEQYF.

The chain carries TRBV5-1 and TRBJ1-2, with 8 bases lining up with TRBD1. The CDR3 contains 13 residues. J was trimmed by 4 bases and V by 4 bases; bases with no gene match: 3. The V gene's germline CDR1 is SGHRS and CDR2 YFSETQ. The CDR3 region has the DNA TGCGCCAGCAGCCAGACAGGGGTCTATGGCTACACCTTC. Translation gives CASSQTGVYGYTF.

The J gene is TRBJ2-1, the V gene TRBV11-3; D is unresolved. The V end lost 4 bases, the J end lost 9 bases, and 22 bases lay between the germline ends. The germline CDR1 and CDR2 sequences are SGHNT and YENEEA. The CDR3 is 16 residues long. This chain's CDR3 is CASSSTTVPRLGEQFF. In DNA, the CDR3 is TGTGCCAGCAGCTCTACTACGGTTCCCCGGTTGGGTGAGCAGTTCTTC.

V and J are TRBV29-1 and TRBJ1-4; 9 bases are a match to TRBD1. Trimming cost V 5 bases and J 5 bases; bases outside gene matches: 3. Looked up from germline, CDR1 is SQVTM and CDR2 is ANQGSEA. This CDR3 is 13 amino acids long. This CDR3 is CSVLGQGNEKLFF. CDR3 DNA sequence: TGCAGCGTTCTGGGACAGGGAAATGAAAAACTGTTTTTT. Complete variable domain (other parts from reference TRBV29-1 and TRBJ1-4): SAVISQKPSRDICQRGTSLTIQCQVDSQVTMMFWYRQQPGQSLTLIATANQGSEATYESGFVIDKFPISRPNLTFSTLTVSNMSPEDSSIYLCSVLGQGNEKLFFGSGTQLSVL.

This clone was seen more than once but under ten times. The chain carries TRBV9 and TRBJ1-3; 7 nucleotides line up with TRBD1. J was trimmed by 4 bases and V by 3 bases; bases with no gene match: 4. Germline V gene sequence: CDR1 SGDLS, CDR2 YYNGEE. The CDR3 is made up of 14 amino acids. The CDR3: CASSAKTGGNTIYF. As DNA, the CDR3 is TGTGCCAGCAGCGCGAAGACAGGGGGAAACACCATATATTTT. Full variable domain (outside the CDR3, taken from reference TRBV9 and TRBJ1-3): DSGVTQTPKHLITATGQRVTLRCSPRSGDLSVYWYQQSLDQGLQFLIQYYNGEERAKGNILERFSAQQFPDLHSELNLSSLELGDSALYFCASSAKTGGNTIYFGEGSWLTVV.

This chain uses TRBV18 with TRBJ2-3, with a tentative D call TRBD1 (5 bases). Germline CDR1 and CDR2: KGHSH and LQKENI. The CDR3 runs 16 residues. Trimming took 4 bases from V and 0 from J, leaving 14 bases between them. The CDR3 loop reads CASSRLDTRSTDTQYF. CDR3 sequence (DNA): TGTGCCAGCTCACGCCTGGACACTCGGAGCACAGATACGCAGTATTTT.

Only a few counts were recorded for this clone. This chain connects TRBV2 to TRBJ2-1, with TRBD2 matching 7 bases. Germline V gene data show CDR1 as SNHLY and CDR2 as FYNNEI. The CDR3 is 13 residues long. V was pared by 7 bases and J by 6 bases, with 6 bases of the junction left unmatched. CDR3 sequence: CASTRERGNEQFF. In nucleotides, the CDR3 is TGTGCCAGCACGCGGGAGCGTGGCAATGAGCAGTTCTTC.

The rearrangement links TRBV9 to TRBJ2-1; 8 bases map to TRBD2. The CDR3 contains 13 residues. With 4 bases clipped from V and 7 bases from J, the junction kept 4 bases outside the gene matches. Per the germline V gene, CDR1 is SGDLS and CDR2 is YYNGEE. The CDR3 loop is CASSSGGRNEQFF. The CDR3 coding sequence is TGTGCCAGCAGCTCGGGAGGGCGAAATGAGCAGTTCTTC.

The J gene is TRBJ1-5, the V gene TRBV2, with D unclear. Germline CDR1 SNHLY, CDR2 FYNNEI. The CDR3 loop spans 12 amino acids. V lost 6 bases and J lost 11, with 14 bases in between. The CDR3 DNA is TGTGCCAGCAGGAGTCCCGGGTGGGCCCAGCATTTT. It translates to CASRSPGWAQHF.

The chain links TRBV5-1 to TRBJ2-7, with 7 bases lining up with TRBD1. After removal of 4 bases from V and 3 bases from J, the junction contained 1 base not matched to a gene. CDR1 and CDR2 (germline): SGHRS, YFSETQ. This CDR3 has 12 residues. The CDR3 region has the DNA TGCGCCAGCAGCAGGGACAGCTACGAGCAGTACTTC. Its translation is CASSRDSYEQYF.

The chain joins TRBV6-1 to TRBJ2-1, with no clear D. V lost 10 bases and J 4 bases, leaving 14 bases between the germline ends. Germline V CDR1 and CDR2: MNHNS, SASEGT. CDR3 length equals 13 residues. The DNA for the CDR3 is TGTGCCAACCGTGGAACAGAATACAATGAGCAGTTCTTC. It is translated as CANRGTEYNEQFF.

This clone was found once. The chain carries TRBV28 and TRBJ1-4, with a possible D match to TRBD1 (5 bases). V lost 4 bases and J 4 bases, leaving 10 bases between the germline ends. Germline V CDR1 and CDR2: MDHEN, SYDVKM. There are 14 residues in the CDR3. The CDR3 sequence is CASSSRVINEKLFF. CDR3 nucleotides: TGTGCCAGCAGTTCCAGGGTGATTAATGAAAAACTGTTTTTT. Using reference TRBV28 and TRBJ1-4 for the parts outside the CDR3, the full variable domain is DVKVTQSSRYLVKRTGEKVFLECVQDMDHENMFWYRQDPGLGLRLIYFSYDVKMKEKGDIPEGYSVSREKKERFSLILESASTNQTSMYLCASSSRVINEKLFFGSGTQLSVL.

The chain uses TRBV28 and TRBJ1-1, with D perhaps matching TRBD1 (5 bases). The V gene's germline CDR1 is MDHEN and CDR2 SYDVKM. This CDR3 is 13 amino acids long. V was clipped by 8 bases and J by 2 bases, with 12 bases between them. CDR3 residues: CASHGTSNTEAFF. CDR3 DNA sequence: TGTGCCAGCCATGGGACTTCCAACACTGAAGCTTTCTTT.

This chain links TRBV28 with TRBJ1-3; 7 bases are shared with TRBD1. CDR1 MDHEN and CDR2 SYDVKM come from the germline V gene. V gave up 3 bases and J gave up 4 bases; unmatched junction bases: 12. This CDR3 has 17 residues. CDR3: CASSLSGGIGGGNTIYF. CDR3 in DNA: TGTGCCAGCAGTTTGTCAGGGGGAATCGGGGGCGGAAACACCATATATTTT.

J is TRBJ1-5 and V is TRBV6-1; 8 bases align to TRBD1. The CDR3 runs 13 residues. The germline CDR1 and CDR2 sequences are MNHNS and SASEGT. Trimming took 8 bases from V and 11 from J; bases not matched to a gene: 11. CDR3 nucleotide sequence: TGTGCCAGCGTAGGACAGGGCGGCAGTACCCAGCATTTT. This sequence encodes CASVGQGGSTQHF.

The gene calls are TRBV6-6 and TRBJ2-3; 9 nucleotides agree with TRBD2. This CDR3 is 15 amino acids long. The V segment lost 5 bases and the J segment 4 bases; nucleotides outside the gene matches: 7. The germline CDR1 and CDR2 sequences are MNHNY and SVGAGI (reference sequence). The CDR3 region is CASSILAGVADTQYF. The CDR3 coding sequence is TGTGCCAGCAGTATCTTAGCGGGAGTGGCAGATACGCAGTATTTT.

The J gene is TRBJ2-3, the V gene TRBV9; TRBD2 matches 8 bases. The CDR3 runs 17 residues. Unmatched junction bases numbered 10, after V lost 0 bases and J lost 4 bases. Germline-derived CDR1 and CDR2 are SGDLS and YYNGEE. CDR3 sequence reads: CASSVGASGSSSDTQYF. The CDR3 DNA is TGTGCCAGCAGCGTAGGCGCGAGCGGGAGTAGCTCAGATACGCAGTATTTT.

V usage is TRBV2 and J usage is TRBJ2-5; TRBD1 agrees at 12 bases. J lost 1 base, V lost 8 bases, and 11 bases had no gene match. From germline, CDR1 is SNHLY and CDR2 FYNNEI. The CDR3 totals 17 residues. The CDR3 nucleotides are TGTGCCAGCTCCTGGGACAGGGGGCATCACCTCCAAGAGACCCAGTACTTC. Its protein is CASSWDRGHHLQETQYF.

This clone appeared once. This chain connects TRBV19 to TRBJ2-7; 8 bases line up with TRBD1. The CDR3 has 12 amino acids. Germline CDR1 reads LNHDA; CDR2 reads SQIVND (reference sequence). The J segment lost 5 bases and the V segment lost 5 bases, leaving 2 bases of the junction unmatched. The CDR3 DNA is TGTGCCAGTAGTGCGACAGGGGACGAGCAGTACTTC. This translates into CASSATGDEQYF.

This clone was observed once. The CDR3 loop is CSGSQGTYNEQFF. CDR3 coding DNA: TGCAGCGGCAGTCAGGGGACCTACAATGAGCAGTTCTTC. V and J are TRBV29-1 and TRBJ2-1; D perhaps matches TRBD1 (6 bases). Germline CDR1 reads SQVTM; CDR2 reads ANQGSEA. The V end was cut by 7 bases, the J end by 2 bases, with 12 bases between. The CDR3 is 13 residues long.